This TCR beta chain was profiled in a study of T cell responses to AZD1222 COVID-19 vaccine. Whole-study results and caveats: Nearly half of spike-specific TCRs reportedly target variant regions that are unmutated in the B.1.351 and B.1.1.7 variants. With dominance at 160-218 and 743-854, vaccine-associated CD4 TCRs spanned spike.

Between the trimmed V and J ends, which lost 4 bases and 5 bases, there was a span of 20 bases. CDR1 is GTSNPN, CDR2 SVGIG, per germline (reference sequence). The CDR3 runs to 16 residues. The table came from immunoSEQ multiplex PCR; TCRdb's copy has only in-frame clones and leaves some out. The profile shows about 100,000 clones, roughly 84% of them singletons. This clone has only a few counts. The antigen is unknown. The sequence derives from an adult in good health. Here the sequenced sample was peripheral blood, taken on day 0 of AZD1222 vaccination. The chain has TRBV30 and TRBJ1-4, with a weak D call TRBD1 (5 bases). CDR3: CAWNNKGPKDNEKLFF. The CDR3 DNA follows: TGTGCCTGGAACAACAAGGGACCCAAGGACAATGAAAAACTGTTTTTT. The full variable domain, completed using reference TRBV30 and TRBJ1-4, is SQTIHQWPATLVQPVGSPLSLECTVEGTSNPNLYWYRQAAGRGLQLLFYSVGIGQISSEVPQNLSASRPQDRQFILSSKKLLLSDSGFYLCAWNNKGPKDNEKLFFGSGTQLSVL.